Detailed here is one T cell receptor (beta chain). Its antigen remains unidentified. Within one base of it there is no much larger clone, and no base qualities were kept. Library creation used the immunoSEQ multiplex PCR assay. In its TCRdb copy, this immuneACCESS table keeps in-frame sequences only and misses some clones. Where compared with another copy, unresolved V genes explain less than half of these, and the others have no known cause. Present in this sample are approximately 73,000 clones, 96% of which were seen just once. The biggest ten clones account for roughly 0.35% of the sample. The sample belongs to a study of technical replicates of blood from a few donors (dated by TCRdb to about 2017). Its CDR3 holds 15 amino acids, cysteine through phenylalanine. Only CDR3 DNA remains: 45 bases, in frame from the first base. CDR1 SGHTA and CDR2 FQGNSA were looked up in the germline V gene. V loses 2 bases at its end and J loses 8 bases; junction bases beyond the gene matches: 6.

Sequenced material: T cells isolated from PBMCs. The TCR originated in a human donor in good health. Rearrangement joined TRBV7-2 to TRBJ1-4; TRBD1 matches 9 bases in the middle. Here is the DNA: TGTGCCAGCAGCTTAATGGGACAGGGCCGGGAAAAACTGTTTTTT. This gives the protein CASSLMGQGREKLFF.